These 17 T cell receptor beta chains were sequenced from one sample in a study of OX40 agonist ivuxolimab in advanced cancers. Clones were sequenced by immunoSEQ multiplex PCR, and TCRdb holds only the in-frame ones, with some missing. Altogether tens of thousands of clones are present, 90% to 95% being singletons, with the ten largest covering approximately 15%. The source was CD4+ or CD8+ T cells sorted from blood, collected in a trial of the OX40 agonist ivuxolimab. The source of these receptors is an adult with an advanced solid tumor such as melanoma, head and neck, liver or kidney cancer.

This chain joins TRBV9 and TRBJ2-1; 11 bases align to TRBD2. Germline V CDR1 and CDR2: SGDLS, YYNGEE. The ends lost 4 bases at V and 4 bases at J; junction bases unmatched: 7. The CDR3 has 16 amino acids. For the CDR3, the DNA is TGTGCCAGCAGCCTCACAGGGACTAGCGGTTACAATGAGCAGTTCTTC. Protein: CASSLTGTSGYNEQFF.

The chain carries TRBV19 and TRBJ1-3; no clear D gene. CDR3 length: 13 amino acids. Per the germline V gene, CDR1 is LNHDA and CDR2 is SQIVND (reference sequence). V lost 3 bases to trimming and J lost 4 bases, with 7 bases between them. The CDR3 bases are TGTGCCAGTAGTATTGGCCAGGGAAACACCATATATTTT. This codes for CASSIGQGNTIYF.

This clone has more than one count but fewer than ten. The chain combines TRBV6-5 with TRBJ1-1; D is undetermined. The length of the CDR3 is 12 residues. V shed 0 bases and J shed 7 bases, with 6 bases lying between them. CDR1 is MNHEY, CDR2 SVGAGI, per germline. The CDR3 loop is CASSYSEGEAFF. The DNA of the CDR3 is TGTGCCAGCAGTTACTCCGAGGGTGAAGCTTTCTTT.

The CDR3 sequence: CASSPRDSNYGYTF. The CDR3 DNA sequence: TGTGCCAGCAGCCCCCGGGACAGTAACTATGGCTACACCTTC. The chain couples TRBV7-8 to TRBJ1-2; the match to TRBD1 covers 7 bases. CDR1 and CDR2 (germline): SGHVS, FQNEAQ. CDR3 length equals 14 residues. Losses at the gene ends were 5 bases for V and 1 base for J; bases not matched to a gene: 4.

The V and J genes are TRBV15 and TRBJ2-1; TRBD2 agrees at 10 bases. Trimming at V came to 3 bases and at J to 5 bases, leaving 13 bases not matched to a gene. The CDR3 totals 18 residues. Germline CDR1 and CDR2: LNHNV and YYDKDF (reference sequence). The DNA of the CDR3 is TGTGCCACCAGCAGTTTCGGAGCGGGAGGGCCAGAGGACAATGAGCAGTTCTTC. Residues: CATSSFGAGGPEDNEQFF.

This chain uses TRBV27 with TRBJ1-2, with D possibly matching TRBD1 (5 bases). Per germline, CDR1 MNHEY and CDR2 SMNVEV (reference sequence). V was pared by 5 bases and J by 5 bases, with 15 bases between. This CDR3 contains 14 residues. The CDR3 DNA follows: TGTGCCAGCAGTCCCATCTCGGGGGGGTATGGCTACACCTTC. Translating gives CASSPISGGYGYTF.

V is TRBV6-6 and J is TRBJ1-5; TRBD1 aligns across 8 bases. V lost 6 bases and J lost 7; bases outside the gene matches: 8. The CDR3 consists of 14 residues. Germline values: CDR1 MNHNY, CDR2 SVGAGI (reference sequence). The CDR3 sequence is CASSPGTGGQPQHF. CDR3 DNA: TGTGCCAGCAGCCCCGGGACAGGAGGCCAGCCCCAGCATTTT.

The chain combines TRBV19 with TRBJ2-2, with D perhaps matching TRBD1 (6 bases). The length of the CDR3 is 13 residues. V gave up 7 bases and J gave up 6 bases, with 12 bases separating them. Germline CDR1 LNHDA, CDR2 SQIVND (reference sequence). CDR3 bases: TGTGCCAGTACCCCAGGGGCGGCCGGGGAGCTGTTTTTT. Its protein is CASTPGAAGELFF.

The chain employs TRBV2 and TRBJ1-6; 8 nucleotides line up with TRBD1. With 5 bases clipped from V and 5 bases from J, the junction kept 11 bases outside the gene matches. CDR1 is SNHLY and CDR2 is FYNNEI in the germline V gene. The CDR3 is made up of 17 amino acids. The CDR3 nucleotides read TGTGCCAGCAGTCGGGACAGGACCTCGAGGAATAATTCACCCCTCCACTTT. It specifies CASSRDRTSRNNSPLHF.

The chain is built from TRBV11-2 and TRBJ2-1, with 13 bases aligning to TRBD2. V dropped 5 bases and J dropped 9; count of bases not matched to a gene: 7. Per the germline V gene, CDR1 is SGHAT and CDR2 is FQNNGV. This CDR3 has 15 residues. The CDR3 region is CASSITSGGAAEQFF. The CDR3, as DNA: TGTGCCAGCAGCATCACTAGCGGGGGGGCGGCTGAGCAGTTCTTC.

The V call is TRBV5-4, the J call TRBJ2-7; tentatively, D is TRBD2 (5 bases). Trimming removed 4 bases at V and 0 bases at J, with 8 bases between. This CDR3 comprises 13 residues. CDR1 is SGHNT and CDR2 is YYREEE in the germline V gene (reference sequence). The CDR3 DNA reads TGTGCCAGCAGCCCCCGGGGCTCCTACGAGCAGTACTTC. This encodes CASSPRGSYEQYF. The variable domain in full, with the rest retrieved from reference TRBV5-4 and TRBJ2-7, is ETGVTQSPTHLIKTRGQQVTLRCSSQSGHNTVSWYQQALGQGPQFIFQYYREEENGRGNFPPRFSGLQFPNYSSELNVNALELDDSALYLCASSPRGSYEQYFGPGTRLTVT.

The chain links TRBV30 to TRBJ2-2; TRBD1 aligns across 10 bases. Germline assignment: CDR1 GTSNPN and CDR2 SVGIG (reference sequence). This CDR3 is built from 13 residues. The CDR3 region is CASTGGDTGELFF. The CDR3 DNA reads TGTGCTTCGACAGGGGGCGACACCGGGGAGCTGTTTTTT.

This clone was seen just once. The V gene is TRBV19, the J gene TRBJ1-5, with TRBD1 matching over 8 bases. Germline trimming cut 7 bases from V and 4 bases from J; bases unmatched to any gene: 6. From germline, CDR1 is LNHDA and CDR2 SQIVND (reference sequence). This CDR3 is 14 amino acids long. The CDR3 coding sequence is TGTGCCAGTACCCCACAGGGGGGGAATCAGCCCCAGCATTTT. Translating it yields CASTPQGGNQPQHF.

The chain employs TRBV28 and TRBJ1-2; D remains ambiguous. The length of the CDR3 is 15 residues. Trimming shortened V by 6 bases and J by 4 bases, and 18 bases separated the two germline ends. Per germline, CDR1 MDHEN and CDR2 SYDVKM. In DNA form, the CDR3 reads TGTGCCAGCAGCCCCTTTTCGGCAGGCCCCTATGGCTACACCTTC. Its translation is CASSPFSAGPYGYTF.

This rearrangement joins TRBV18 to TRBJ2-7, with TRBD1 matching 7 bases. Germline CDR1 reads KGHSH; CDR2 reads LQKENI. The V gene end was trimmed by 6 bases and the J gene end by 3 bases; junction bases not matched to a gene: 8. This CDR3 has 14 amino acids. The CDR3 DNA sequence: TGTGCCAGCTCTCCTCCGACAGGGATCTACGAGCAGTACTTC. Its translation: CASSPPTGIYEQYF. The full variable domain, rest sourced from reference TRBV18 and TRBJ2-7, is NAGVMQNPRHLVRRRGQEARLRCSPMKGHSHVYWYRQLPEEGLKFMVYLQKENIIDESGMPKERFSAEFPKEGPSILRIQQVVRGDSAAYFCASSPPTGIYEQYFGPGTRLTVT.

This chain connects TRBV25-1 to TRBJ2-7, with D maybe TRBD1 (5 bases). The CDR3 has 12 residues. Germline CDR1 is MGHDK and CDR2 is SYGVNS. V lost 2 bases and J 4 bases, leaving 6 bases between the germline ends. The CDR3 DNA reads as TGTGCCAGCAGTGAACAGGGTTACGAGCAGTACTTC. As protein: CASSEQGYEQYF.

The rearrangement uses TRBV29-1 and TRBJ2-5; D is undetermined. This CDR3 is built from 14 residues. Trimming cost V 5 bases and J 5 bases, with 18 bases left between them. The germline V gene encodes CDR1 SQVTM and CDR2 ANQGSEA. CDR3 sequence reads: CSVLGWTVGETQYF. DNA of the CDR3: TGCAGCGTTCTAGGGTGGACCGTGGGGGAGACCCAGTACTTC.